The present TCR beta chain was sequenced within a study of regulatory T cells in long-lasting Graves disease. This clonotype was seen a handful of times. Noted time point: persistent/refractory GD, antithyroid drugs over 5 years with positive TRAb. PBMC RNA was the source of the TCR library. Germline values: CDR1 SGHKS, CDR2 YYEKEE (reference sequence). The CDR3 sequence is 14 residues long. Trimming removed 6 bases from V and 1 base from J, with 10 bases in between. Assembly of TCR beta libraries relied on iRepertoire HTBI primers together with Arm-PCR of CDR3 regions. TCRdb called the multiplex PCR reads again in MiXCR, with one record for every CDR3 protein. Found here are 350,000 to 500,000 distinct CDR3 sequences, 20% to 25% of them singletons; the top ten hold approximately 15%.

The source of this sequence is a female donor with Graves disease. This specimen was peripheral blood mononuclear cells (PBMCs), taken when the disease was refractory, from a patient treated with antithyroid drugs. The chain combines TRBV5-5 with TRBJ2-2; D remains unclear. The DNA for the CDR3 is TGTGCCAGCACCCAGACGGAGAACACCGGGGAGCTGTTTTTT. It encodes CASTQTENTGELFF.